The next 30 T cell receptor beta chains were all read from a single sample in a study of cytotoxic CD8 clonotypes in ibrutinib-treated CLL. Produced via immunoSEQ multiplex PCR; TCRdb's table is partial and in-frame only. The sample shows almost 250,000 clones, roughly 70% of them seen only once. Sequencing was performed on PBMCs, taken after 24 months of ibrutinib treatment. Receptors originate from a human donor with chronic lymphocytic leukemia.

This clone turned up a few times. The genes are TRBV9 and TRBJ1-5; no firm D call. V lost 0 bases to trimming and J lost 5 bases, with 6 bases between them. The CDR3 totals 13 residues. Germline V gene sequence: CDR1 SGDLS, CDR2 YYNGEE. The CDR3 DNA reads TGTGCCAGCAGCGTAGATCCCGATCAGCCCCAGCATTTT. It specifies CASSVDPDQPQHF.

This clone was detected only a few times. The chain links TRBV7-3 to TRBJ2-1; D is tentatively TRBD1 or TRBD2 (5 bases each). This CDR3 has 12 residues. Germline V lookup: CDR1 SGHTA, CDR2 FQGTGA. The V end lost 3 bases, the J end lost 7 bases, and 7 bases lay between the germline ends. CDR3 residues: CASSFGANEQFF. The CDR3 DNA sequence: TGTGCCAGCAGCTTCGGGGCGAATGAGCAGTTCTTC.

The chain is built from TRBV18 and TRBJ2-1; D is perhaps TRBD1 (5 bases). Per the germline V gene, CDR1 is KGHSH and CDR2 is LQKENI. This CDR3 comprises 13 residues. The V end lost 4 bases, the J end lost 5 bases, and 9 bases lay between the germline ends. The CDR3, as DNA: TGTGCCAGCTCACAGCGACAGAACAATGAGCAGTTCTTC. It yields the protein CASSQRQNNEQFF.

Here the CDR3 DNA reads TGCGCCAGCAGCTTGGCCGACCCGGGAGGGGTGAAGACCCAGTACTTC. As protein: CASSLADPGGVKTQYF. This chain joins TRBV5-1 and TRBJ2-5; 8 bases are a match to TRBD2. The CDR3 spans 16 residues. The germline gives CDR1 SGHRS, CDR2 YFSETQ. V lost 0 bases, J lost 6 bases, and 10 bases stayed unmatched. The complete variable domain, with remaining parts taken from reference TRBV5-1 and TRBJ2-5, reads KAGVTQTPRYLIKTRGQQVTLSCSPISGHRSVSWYQQTPGQGLQFLFEYFSETQRNKGNFPGRFSGRQFSNSRSEMNVSTLELGDSALYLCASSLADPGGVKTQYFGPGTRLLVL.

This clone was seen a few times. V and J are TRBV7-8 and TRBJ2-1, with 13 nucleotides matching TRBD2. Trimming cost V 1 base and J 9 bases; bases outside gene matches: 9. Germline assignment: CDR1 SGHVS and CDR2 FQNEAQ. The CDR3 sequence is 17 residues long. In DNA form, the CDR3 reads TGTGCCAGCAGCTTAGACGGACTAGCGGGAGTCACTGCTGAGCAGTTCTTC. Its translation is CASSLDGLAGVTAEQFF. Full variable domain (outside the CDR3, taken from reference TRBV7-8 and TRBJ2-1): GAGVSQSPRYKVAKRGQDVALRCDPISGHVSLFWYQQALGQGPEFLTYFQNEAQLDKSGLPSDRFFAERPEGSVSTLKIQRTQQEDSAVYLCASSLDGLAGVTAEQFFGPGTRLTVL.

The J gene is TRBJ2-1, the V gene TRBV10-3; 14 bases agree with TRBD2. V was clipped by 6 bases and J by 9 bases; unmatched bases: 7. Germline V lookup: CDR1 ENHRY, CDR2 SYGVKD. CDR3 length equals 15 residues. Here the CDR3 DNA reads TGTGCCATCAGCACCGGGACTAGCGGGAGCCGTGAGCAGTTCTTC. Protein: CAISTGTSGSREQFF.

The chain recombines TRBV6-5 with TRBJ1-2; TRBD1 is a possible D gene (5 bases). Per germline, CDR1 MNHEY and CDR2 SVGAGI. This CDR3 has 13 residues. The V and J ends lost 6 bases and 4 bases respectively, with 12 bases between them. The CDR3 spells CASRPTEFYGYTF. The CDR3 coding sequence is TGTGCCAGCAGACCGACAGAATTCTATGGCTACACCTTC.

V gene TRBV19 combines with J gene TRBJ1-5, with D hard to call. The germline V and J ends were trimmed by 7 bases and 5 bases, with 18 bases remaining between them. The CDR3 covers 15 residues. Germline CDR1 and CDR2: LNHDA and SQIVND (reference sequence). CDR3 in amino acids: CASISSPRAYQPQHF. CDR3 in DNA: TGTGCCAGTATCTCTTCCCCGAGGGCCTATCAGCCCCAGCATTTT.

The rearrangement joins TRBV7-2 to TRBJ1-1; D may be TRBD1 (5 bases). CDR1 is SGHTA, CDR2 FQGNSA, per germline. V lost 1 base to trimming and J lost 3 bases, with 9 bases between them. The CDR3 has 14 amino acids. The DNA of the CDR3 is TGTGCCAGCAGCTTAGGGACAACCTACACTGAAGCTTTCTTT. It is translated as CASSLGTTYTEAFF.

The sample holds a few counts of this clone. CDR3 protein: CASSFEDSAYEQYF. DNA for the CDR3: TGTGCCAGCAGCTTCGAGGACTCGGCGTACGAGCAGTACTTC. The chain carries TRBV7-8 and TRBJ2-7; D perhaps matches TRBD2 (5 bases). V lost 3 bases, J lost 4 bases, and 13 bases lay in between. The CDR3 is made up of 14 amino acids. Looked up from germline, CDR1 is SGHVS and CDR2 is FQNEAQ.

The J gene is TRBJ2-7, the V gene TRBV7-9; 9 bases agree with TRBD1. CDR3 length equals 14 residues. J was trimmed by 3 bases and V by 5 bases; bases with no gene match: 5. Germline V lookup: CDR1 SEHNR, CDR2 FQNEAQ (reference sequence). The CDR3 protein is CASSGPGQGYEQYF. CDR3 DNA sequence: TGTGCCAGCAGCGGCCCGGGACAGGGCTACGAGCAGTACTTC.

This clone turned up a few times. The rearrangement uses TRBV10-3 and TRBJ2-7, with TRBD1 matching over 7 bases. Trimming cost V 4 bases and J 4 bases; bases outside gene matches: 7. Germline loops: CDR1 ENHRY, CDR2 SYGVKD. This CDR3 comprises 14 residues. CDR3 loop: CAISGGRGRYEQYF. CDR3 DNA sequence: TGTGCCATCAGTGGTGGCAGGGGGAGATACGAGCAGTACTTC.

The chain couples TRBV28 to TRBJ2-6; 9 positions match TRBD1. Germline V CDR1 and CDR2: MDHEN, SYDVKM. The CDR3 is 17 residues long. V lost 6 bases and J lost 4; bases outside the gene matches: 10. The CDR3 is CASSPAGTGLGANVLTF. CDR3 bases: TGTGCCAGCAGCCCGGCCGGGACAGGGCTGGGGGCCAACGTCCTGACTTTC.

The rearrangement joins TRBV27 to TRBJ2-7, with 10 positions matching TRBD1. The germline V gene encodes CDR1 MNHEY and CDR2 SMNVEV (reference sequence). V dropped 7 bases and J dropped 6; count of bases not matched to a gene: 12. The CDR3 totals 15 residues. For the CDR3, the DNA is TGTGCCAGCACCCCATTCCGACAGGGGGCTGGCGAGCAGTACTTC. Its protein is CASTPFRQGAGEQYF.

The rearrangement joins TRBV28 to TRBJ2-7; the match to TRBD1 covers 7 bases. CDR1 is MDHEN and CDR2 is SYDVKM in the germline V gene. This CDR3 has 13 amino acids. V lost 8 bases to trimming and J lost 2 bases; unmatched junction nucleotides: 6. The CDR3 DNA reads as TGTGCCAGCCTTGACAGGGTTGCCTACGAGCAGTACTTC. It translates to CASLDRVAYEQYF.

This rearrangement joins TRBV7-9 to TRBJ2-3; TRBD2 agrees at 9 bases. The V gene's germline CDR1 is SEHNR and CDR2 FQNEAQ (reference sequence). The CDR3 contains 17 residues. V lost 3 bases to trimming and J lost 5 bases; unmatched junction nucleotides: 12. The CDR3 reads CASSLMALAGNLDTQYF. The DNA of the CDR3 is TGTGCCAGCAGCTTGATGGCGCTAGCGGGGAATTTAGATACGCAGTATTTT. Using reference TRBV7-9 and TRBJ2-3 for the parts outside the CDR3, the full variable domain is DTGVSQNPRHKITKRGQNVTFRCDPISEHNRLYWYRQTLGQGPEFLTYFQNEAQLEKSRLLSDRFSAERPKGSFSTLEIQRTEQGDSAMYLCASSLMALAGNLDTQYFGPGTRLTVL.

The chain has TRBV27 and TRBJ1-3; D is uncertain. From germline, CDR1 is MNHEY and CDR2 SMNVEV (reference sequence). V was shortened by 3 bases and J by 0 bases, with 6 bases between the two germline ends. The CDR3 is made up of 14 amino acids. This CDR3 is CASSLTDSGNTIYF. CDR3 nucleotides: TGTGCCAGCAGTTTGACGGACTCTGGAAACACCATATATTTT.

The chain links TRBV11-2 to TRBJ1-1; the match to TRBD1 covers 9 bases. From germline, CDR1 is SGHAT and CDR2 FQNNGV. V lost 5 bases and J lost 5; bases outside the gene matches: 3. The CDR3 has 13 residues. CDR3 residues: CASSQDRGTEAFF. CDR3 bases: TGTGCCAGCAGCCAGGACAGGGGAACTGAAGCTTTCTTT.

This rearrangement joins TRBV11-2 to TRBJ2-7; D might be TRBD1 or TRBD2, each matching 5 bases. The CDR3 covers 15 residues. Deletions cut 5 bases from V and 2 bases from J, with 16 bases between. CDR1 SGHAT and CDR2 FQNNGV come from the germline V gene. In DNA, the CDR3 is TGTGCCAGCAGCCTAGGGACCTACCCAACCTACGAGCAGTACTTC. Amino acid sequence: CASSLGTYPTYEQYF.

The chain links TRBV30 to TRBJ2-1, with D maybe TRBD2 (6 bases). The germline V gene has CDR1 GTSNPN and CDR2 SVGIG (reference sequence). V gave up 3 bases and J gave up 5 bases, with 17 bases separating them. CDR3 length: 15 residues. Here the CDR3 DNA reads TGTGCCTGGAGGGCTTCTGGGGCGGGACACAATGAGCAGTTCTTC. Encoded protein: CAWRASGAGHNEQFF. Filled out from reference TRBV30 and TRBJ2-1, the complete variable domain reads SQTIHQWPATLVQPVGSPLSLECTVEGTSNPNLYWYRQAAGRGLQLLFYSVGIGQISSEVPQNLSASRPQDRQFILSSKKLLLSDSGFYLCAWRASGAGHNEQFFGPGTRLTVL.

This rearrangement joins TRBV9 to TRBJ2-7; TRBD2 agrees at 7 bases. The germline V gene has CDR1 SGDLS and CDR2 YYNGEE. The CDR3 has 16 amino acids. The J segment lost 0 bases and the V segment lost 4 bases, leaving 10 bases of the junction unmatched. The CDR3 nucleotides read TGTGCCAGCAGCCCCCCCGTGGGGGGGAGCTCCTACGAGCAGTACTTC. Its protein is CASSPPVGGSSYEQYF.

The V gene is TRBV6-6, the J gene TRBJ1-4; 7 nucleotides match TRBD1. Germline assignment: CDR1 MNHNY and CDR2 SVGAGI (reference sequence). The CDR3 consists of 15 residues. After removal of 6 bases from V and 4 bases from J, the junction contained 8 bases not matched to a gene. The chain's CDR3 is CASRGGTAINEKLFF. The CDR3 DNA sequence: TGTGCCAGCAGAGGAGGGACAGCCATTAATGAAAAACTGTTTTTT.

This rearrangement joins TRBV6-5 to TRBJ2-7; D perhaps matches TRBD2 (5 bases). V lost 6 bases and J 5 bases, leaving 20 bases between the germline ends. The germline V gene encodes CDR1 MNHEY and CDR2 SVGAGI. CDR3 length equals 15 residues. CDR3: CASRLTGRTLDEQYF. CDR3 nucleotides: TGTGCCAGCAGACTAACCGGACGGACTCTCGACGAGCAGTACTTC.

The gene calls are TRBV5-8 and TRBJ2-1; 12 bases align to TRBD2. This CDR3 region has 16 residues. The germline V gene has CDR1 SGHTS and CDR2 YDEGEE. V was pared by 0 bases and J by 5 bases, with 3 bases of the junction left unmatched. CDR3 in DNA: TGTGCCAGCAGCTTGGGACTAGCGGGAGTCCACAATGAGCAGTTCTTC. The encoded protein is CASSLGLAGVHNEQFF.

This clone has just one count. Written as DNA, the CDR3 is TGTGCCAGCAGCCTCTCGTTGGGGAGGTATGGCTACACCTTC. Translation gives CASSLSLGRYGYTF. The chain couples TRBV7-2 to TRBJ1-2, with unresolved D. This CDR3 region has 14 residues. Germline V gene sequence: CDR1 SGHTA, CDR2 FQGNSA. V gave up 5 bases and J gave up 5 bases, with 15 bases separating them.

The chain combines TRBV7-2 with TRBJ1-1; TRBD1 aligns across 8 bases. Germline CDR1 SGHTA, CDR2 FQGNSA. The length of the CDR3 is 13 residues. J lost 9 bases, V lost 3 bases, and 6 bases had no gene match. This CDR3 reads CASSFRDRQQAFF. The CDR3 nucleotides are TGTGCCAGCAGCTTTAGGGACAGGCAGCAAGCTTTCTTT.

The rearrangement links TRBV7-3 to TRBJ2-1; weak D call: TRBD1 (5 bases). V was clipped by 0 bases and J by 6 bases, with 12 bases between them. Per germline, CDR1 SGHTA and CDR2 FQGTGA. CDR3 length equals 15 residues. Written as DNA, the CDR3 is TGTGCCAGCAGCTTAACGGGGCAGGTGGGCAATGAGCAGTTCTTC. Its protein is CASSLTGQVGNEQFF.

CDR3 sequence reads: CASSQGVSGELFF. Written as DNA, the CDR3 is TGTGCCAGCAGCCAAGGGGTTTCAGGGGAGCTGTTTTTT. The chain joins TRBV14 to TRBJ2-2, with D unclear. The germline V gene encodes CDR1 SGHDN and CDR2 FVKESK. The CDR3 totals 13 residues. Trimming stripped 1 base from V and 8 bases from J, with 8 bases between.

The V gene is TRBV28, the J gene TRBJ2-1, with D possibly matching TRBD1 (7 bases). There are 12 residues in the CDR3. Per germline, CDR1 MDHEN and CDR2 SYDVKM. V lost 8 bases, J lost 13 bases, and 18 bases lay in between. CDR3 sequence (DNA): TGTGCCAGCGGTTCAGGGGGGCTAGCTCAGTTCTTC. Translated: CASGSGGLAQFF.

V gene TRBV6-5 combines with J gene TRBJ1-2, with D possibly being TRBD1 (5 bases). Trimming took 2 bases from V and 3 from J, leaving 10 bases between them. The length of the CDR3 is 14 residues. Looked up from germline, CDR1 is MNHEY and CDR2 is SVGAGI. The CDR3 coding sequence is TGTGCCAGCAGTTACGACAGTTCGGACTATGGCTACACCTTC. Its protein product is CASSYDSSDYGYTF.